This entry lists 3 T cell receptor beta chains sequenced from one sample in a study of blood T cell repertoires in COVID-19. Here immunoSEQ multiplex PCR was the method, and the copy in TCRdb shows in-frame clones only, minus some. The data show more than 250,000 clones, 82% seen once. The sequenced material came from PBMCs or T cells enriched from blood (not recorded which). The source is a man aged 40-50 years who had been exposed to COVID-19.

The chain's CDR3 is CASSQGSGNTGELFF. The CDR3 nucleotides are TGTGCCAGCAGCCAAGGATCGGGGAACACCGGGGAGCTGTTTTTT. The chain employs TRBV3-1 (or the pseudogene TRBV3-2) and TRBJ2-2, with D unresolved. The CDR3 extends over 15 amino acids. V lost 1 base and J 1 base, leaving 7 bases between the germline ends. CDR1 is LGHDT and CDR2 is YNNKEL in the germline V gene (reference sequence).

The chain has TRBV5-1 and TRBJ2-5; D perhaps matches TRBD1 (5 bases). Germline V gene lookup returns CDR1 SGHRS and CDR2 YFSETQ. V was trimmed by 3 bases and J by 1 base, leaving 16 bases between them. This CDR3 spans 16 amino acids. The CDR3 region is CASSSLTTGSQETQYF. CDR3 DNA: TGCGCCAGCAGCTCCTTAACAACAGGCTCCCAAGAGACCCAGTACTTC.

The chain couples TRBV19 to TRBJ2-5; the match to TRBD1 covers 7 bases. The trim removed 3 bases at V and 4 bases at J, leaving 5 bases unmatched. Per the germline V gene, CDR1 is LNHDA and CDR2 is SQIVND (reference sequence). CDR3 size: 14 residues. The DNA for the CDR3 is TGTGCCAGTAGTATTGAGAGGGGGCGAGAGACCCAGTACTTC. This encodes CASSIERGRETQYF.